These 18 T cell receptor beta chains share one sample of origin, sequenced in a study of blood T cell repertoires in COVID-19. Here immunoSEQ multiplex PCR was the method, and the copy in TCRdb shows in-frame clones only, minus some. The table includes under 200,000 clones, more than 70% detected once. The sequencing sample was made of PBMCs or T cells enriched from blood (not recorded which). The receptors here all came from a woman between 18 and 30 years old who had recovered from COVID-19.

This chain uses TRBV3-1 (or the pseudogene TRBV3-2) with TRBJ2-3, with 8 bases fitting TRBD2. V shed 3 bases and J 0 bases; nucleotides not matched to a gene: 5. The length of the CDR3 is 16 residues. From germline, CDR1 is LGHDT and CDR2 YNNKEL (reference sequence). The CDR3 DNA is TGTGCCAGCAGCCAGATAGCGGGGACTAGCACAGATACGCAGTATTTT. Its translation: CASSQIAGTSTDTQYF.

The V and J genes are TRBV7-2 and TRBJ1-5, with unresolved D. CDR1 and CDR2 (germline): SGHTA, FQGNSA. This CDR3 spans 13 amino acids. Trimming took 2 bases from V and 5 from J, leaving 7 bases between them. The chain's CDR3 is CASSLNRDQPQHF. The DNA of the CDR3 is TGTGCCAGCAGCTTAAATCGGGATCAGCCCCAGCATTTT.

The rearrangement links TRBV7-2 to TRBJ2-2; TRBD1 might be the D (5 bases). The germline V gene has CDR1 SGHTA and CDR2 FQGNSA. The CDR3 runs to 10 residues. As DNA, the CDR3 is TGTGGGTGGGGCGGCGGGGAGCTGTTTTTT. Residues: CGWGGGELFF. Full variable domain (rest looked up from reference TRBV7-2 and TRBJ2-2): GAGVSQSPSNKVTEKGKDVELRCDPISGHTALYWYRQSLGQGLEFLIYFQGNSAPDKSGLPSDRFSAERTGGSVSTLTIQRTQQEDSAVYLCGWGGGELFFGEGSRLTVL.

The V call is TRBV19, the J call TRBJ1-5, with 7 positions matching TRBD1. The CDR3 spans 13 residues. Germline V lookup: CDR1 LNHDA, CDR2 SQIVND (reference sequence). The trim removed 5 bases at V and 5 bases at J, leaving 3 bases unmatched. CDR3 residues: CASSGTAHQPQHF. The CDR3 DNA is TGTGCCAGTAGTGGGACAGCCCATCAGCCCCAGCATTTT.

The chain has TRBV10-3 and TRBJ2-5; 10 bases align to TRBD2. V lost 5 bases, J lost 5 bases, and 2 bases stayed unmatched. Germline V CDR1 and CDR2: ENHRY, SYGVKD. CDR3 length: 13 residues. The CDR3 spells CAISLAGDETQYF. The CDR3 DNA reads as TGTGCCATCAGTCTAGCGGGGGATGAGACCCAGTACTTC.

The chain carries TRBV18 and TRBJ1-5; D ambiguous. The germline CDR1 and CDR2 sequences are KGHSH and LQKENI. The length of the CDR3 is 13 residues. Between the trimmed V and J ends, which lost 6 bases and 6 bases, there was a span of 12 bases. The CDR3 DNA sequence: TGTGCCAGCTCTGCGGGTTTCGGTCAGCCCCAGCATTTT. Translation: CASSAGFGQPQHF.

The V gene is TRBV9, the J gene TRBJ2-3; D perhaps matches TRBD1 (6 bases). The CDR3 is 15 amino acids. Deletions cut 0 bases from V and 2 bases from J, with 10 bases between. From germline, CDR1 is SGDLS and CDR2 YYNGEE. The CDR3 DNA sequence: TGTGCCAGCAGCGTAGAAGGACAGATCACAGATACGCAGTATTTT. Residues: CASSVEGQITDTQYF.

This clone was observed a handful of times. The gene calls are TRBV10-1 and TRBJ2-7; maybe TRBD1 (5 bases). The V gene's germline CDR1 is WNHNN and CDR2 SYGVQD (reference sequence). V was pared by 2 bases and J by 5 bases, with 10 bases between. The CDR3 is made up of 13 amino acids. CDR3 residues: CASSETRVNEQYF. CDR3 nucleotide sequence: TGCGCCAGCAGTGAGACCAGGGTTAACGAGCAGTACTTC.

The chain has TRBV7-6 and TRBJ2-1; perhaps TRBD2 as D (5 bases). Germline CDR1 reads SGHVS; CDR2 reads FNYEAQ. This CDR3 region has 13 residues. V shed 6 bases and J shed 5 bases, with 11 bases lying between them. DNA of the CDR3: TGTGCCAGCAGTCCGACTACCAACAATGAGCAGTTCTTC. Its translation: CASSPTTNNEQFF.

The V call is TRBV6-5, the J call TRBJ1-6, with 7 bases that match TRBD1. The germline gives CDR1 MNHEY, CDR2 SVGAGI. CDR3 size: 14 residues. J was trimmed by 6 bases and V by 5 bases; bases with no gene match: 4. CDR3 sequence reads: CASSNDRANSPLHF. CDR3 DNA: TGTGCCAGCAGTAACGACAGGGCTAATTCACCCCTCCACTTT.

The chain has TRBV4-1 and TRBJ1-2, with TRBD1 matching over 7 bases. Per the germline V gene, CDR1 is MGHRA and CDR2 is YSYEKL. V dropped 0 bases and J dropped 3; count of bases not matched to a gene: 7. The CDR3 covers 16 residues. The CDR3 sequence: CASSQDAGGAHYGYTF. The CDR3 DNA is TGCGCCAGCAGCCAAGATGCAGGGGGAGCCCACTATGGCTACACCTTC.

This clone was detected only a few times. This sequence joins TRBV12-3 or TRBV12-4 and TRBJ1-2, with no clear D. V lost 2 bases and J 4 bases, leaving 5 bases between the germline ends. CDR3 length equals 12 residues. This chain's CDR3 is CASSLNFYGYTF. CDR3 bases: TGTGCCAGCAGTTTAAACTTCTATGGCTACACCTTC.

This clone was picked up one time. This chain joins TRBV24-1 and TRBJ1-2; 7 bases fit TRBD1. From germline, CDR1 is KGHDR and CDR2 SFDVKD. The CDR3 is made up of 15 amino acids. V was pared by 4 bases and J by 2 bases, with 6 bases of the junction left unmatched. CDR3 coding DNA: TGTGCCACCAGTGACCCCGGGACAGACAACTATGGCTACACCTTC. Protein product: CATSDPGTDNYGYTF.

This chain uses TRBV4-1 with TRBJ2-1, with TRBD2 matching over 15 bases. V trimming: 4 bases; J trimming: 3 bases; junction bases outside the gene matches: 4. The CDR3 extends over 17 amino acids. Germline V gene lookup returns CDR1 MGHRA and CDR2 YSYEKL. CDR3 region: CASSLLGLAGGYNEQFF. CDR3 sequence (DNA): TGCGCCAGCAGCCTATTGGGACTAGCGGGGGGCTACAATGAGCAGTTCTTC.

This chain connects TRBV7-2 to TRBJ1-1; D is unclear. Per the germline V gene, CDR1 is SGHTA and CDR2 is FQGNSA. The CDR3 runs 16 residues. The V end was cut by 1 base, the J end by 1 base, with 13 bases between. The CDR3 nucleotides read TGTGCCAGCAGCTTAGATAGTACACGGGGGAACACTGAAGCTTTCTTT. Translated: CASSLDSTRGNTEAFF.

J is TRBJ1-2 and V is TRBV11-2, with D perhaps matching TRBD1 (5 bases). The CDR3 is 13 amino acids. Germline V lookup: CDR1 SGHAT, CDR2 FQNNGV. V lost 5 bases, J lost 5 bases, and 12 bases lay in between. The CDR3 loop reads CASSTLDSYGYTF. The CDR3 region has the DNA TGTGCCAGCAGCACCTTAGACAGTTATGGCTACACCTTC.

This clone was seen only once. The gene calls are TRBV28 and TRBJ2-4; D possibly corresponds to TRBD2 (5 bases). Germline CDR1 reads MDHEN; CDR2 reads SYDVKM. The CDR3 loop spans 16 amino acids. With 5 bases removed from V and 2 bases from J, the gap between germline ends came to 16 bases. CDR3 DNA: TGTGCCAGCAGTAGCACCCGGACCGGGACCAAAAACATTCAGTACTTC. It yields the protein CASSSTRTGTKNIQYF.

The genes are TRBV6-1 and TRBJ2-5; 11 nucleotides line up with TRBD1. Unmatched junction bases numbered 6, after V lost 1 base and J lost 5 bases. This CDR3 is 16 amino acids long. Germline CDR1 is MNHNS and CDR2 is SASEGT. In DNA form, the CDR3 reads TGTGCCAGCAGTGAAGTGGAGGACAGGGGGCAGGAGACCCAGTACTTC. It codes for CASSEVEDRGQETQYF.